One and the same sample provided the 18 T cell receptor beta chains below, sequenced in a study of cytomegalovirus exposure and HLA in healthy donors. 13 Jbeta primers and 60 Vbeta primers were used for the PCR. Clones were sequenced by immunoSEQ multiplex PCR, and TCRdb holds only the in-frame ones, with some missing. The repertoire holds some 150,000 clones, with around 68% as singletons. Material: PBMCs. The source is a man in his forties in good health and CMV-seronegative.

This clone was picked up a small number of times. Other DNA sequences in the same sample also yield this CDR3. V gene TRBV18 combines with J gene TRBJ2-2, with D maybe TRBD2 (6 bases). V lost 2 bases and J lost 2, with 12 bases in between. The CDR3 contains 16 residues. Germline CDR1 is KGHSH and CDR2 is LQKENI. The chain's CDR3 is CASSPTGGANTGELFF. CDR3 nucleotide sequence: TGTGCCAGCTCACCAACGGGCGGGGCCAACACCGGGGAGCTGTTTTTT.

The chain uses TRBV19 and TRBJ1-4, with 8 bases that match TRBD1. CDR1 LNHDA and CDR2 SQIVND come from the germline V gene (reference sequence). This CDR3 has 17 amino acids. With V trimmed by 5 bases and J by 3 bases, 11 bases remained unmatched. The DNA for the CDR3 is TGTGCCAGTAGTCGCCGGGGACAGGCAACATCTAATGAAAAACTGTTTTTT. Encoded protein: CASSRRGQATSNEKLFF. Full variable domain (remainder filled in from reference TRBV19 and TRBJ1-4): DGGITQSPKYLFRKEGQNVTLSCEQNLNHDAMYWYRQDPGQGLRLIYYSQIVNDFQKGDIAEGYSVSREKKESFPLTVTSAQKNPTAFYLCASSRRGQATSNEKLFFGSGTQLSVL.

This clone has more than one count but fewer than ten. The chain recombines TRBV18 with TRBJ2-7, with 10 nucleotides matching TRBD2. This CDR3 spans 16 amino acids. In germline, CDR1 is KGHSH, CDR2 LQKENI. The ends lost 1 base at V and 8 bases at J; junction bases unmatched: 11. The CDR3 DNA reads as TGTGCCAGCTCACCACAGCAAGCGGGAGGGTATGGCAAGCAGTACTTC. The encoded protein is CASSPQQAGGYGKQYF.

This clone was counted a single time. The chain joins TRBV19 to TRBJ2-3; 8 bases map to TRBD1. Losses at the gene ends were 7 bases for V and 3 bases for J; bases not matched to a gene: 6. The CDR3 totals 14 residues. CDR1 and CDR2 from the germline V gene are LNHDA and SQIVND (reference sequence). The CDR3 reads CASMGRGLTDTQYF. The DNA of the CDR3 is TGTGCCAGTATGGGCAGGGGGCTAACAGATACGCAGTATTTT.

This sequence joins TRBV6-6 and TRBJ1-5, with D unresolved. Germline CDR1 and CDR2: MNHNY and SVGAGI (reference sequence). V was trimmed by 3 bases and J by 9 bases, leaving 9 bases between them. The CDR3 extends over 12 amino acids. The CDR3 bases are TGTGCCAGCAGTTATCCCCTATCGCCCCAGCATTTT. Residues: CASSYPLSPQHF.

This chain connects TRBV6-6 to TRBJ2-5; possible D gene TRBD1, 6 bases. With the DNA end fitting TRBJ2-7 better, the J assignment may be wrong. CDR3 length equals 13 residues. The germline CDR1 and CDR2 sequences are MNHNY and SVGAGI (reference sequence). The CDR3: CASSYGRGYEQYF. The CDR3 bases are TGTGCCAGCAGTTACGGCAGGGGCTACGAGCAGTACTTC.

This chain connects TRBV6-5 to TRBJ2-3; weak D call: TRBD1 (6 bases). The germline V and J ends were trimmed by 5 bases and 5 bases, with 8 bases remaining between them. The CDR3 sequence is 12 residues long. CDR1 MNHEY and CDR2 SVGAGI come from the germline V gene. DNA of the CDR3: TGTGCCAGCAGTACAGGGCGAGATACGCAGTATTTT. Translating it yields CASSTGRDTQYF.

Only a few counts were recorded for this clone. This chain joins TRBV27 and TRBJ1-2; 7 nucleotides agree with TRBD1. CDR3 size: 16 residues. The germline gives CDR1 MNHEY, CDR2 SMNVEV (reference sequence). V was clipped by 2 bases and J by 2 bases; unmatched bases: 8. Written as DNA, the CDR3 is TGTGCCAGCAGTTTAAGCAGGGGGGTTAAGAACTATGGCTACACCTTC. Its protein is CASSLSRGVKNYGYTF.

The chain uses TRBV5-1 and TRBJ2-5; 9 bases line up with TRBD1. The CDR3 spans 16 residues. Trimming took 4 bases from V and 2 from J; bases not matched to a gene: 9. The germline V gene has CDR1 SGHRS and CDR2 YFSETQ. Here the CDR3 DNA reads TGCGCCAGCAGCCCGGGGGACAGGGAGCTTCAAGAGACCCAGTACTTC. It is translated as CASSPGDRELQETQYF.

The chain has TRBV19 and TRBJ2-5; D ambiguous. The CDR3 is 12 residues long. Germline assignment: CDR1 LNHDA and CDR2 SQIVND (reference sequence). The V end lost 1 base, the J end lost 4 bases, and 4 bases lay between the germline ends. The CDR3 DNA is TGTGCCAGTAGTATAGGAGCAGAGACCCAGTACTTC. Protein sequence: CASSIGAETQYF.

The V gene is TRBV6-1, the J gene TRBJ2-1; 9 bases map to TRBD2. Trimming removed 5 bases from V and 9 bases from J; junction bases left unmatched: 5. Germline V gene data show CDR1 as MNHNS and CDR2 as SASEGT. This CDR3 region has 13 residues. The CDR3 reads CASSMERGVEQFF. In DNA, the CDR3 is TGTGCCAGCAGTATGGAGCGGGGGGTTGAGCAGTTCTTC.

J is TRBJ1-4 and V is TRBV5-1; 10 positions match TRBD1. V lost 3 bases and J lost 7; bases outside the gene matches: 3. This CDR3 comprises 14 residues. Germline CDR1 and CDR2: SGHRS and YFSETQ. The CDR3 region has the DNA TGCGCCAGCAGCTGGGACAGGGGTGGTGAAAAACTGTTTTTT. This encodes CASSWDRGGEKLFF.

The chain uses TRBV5-4 and TRBJ1-2, with D possibly being TRBD1 (5 bases). The CDR3 length is 15 residues. Per the germline V gene, CDR1 is SGHNT and CDR2 is YYREEE (reference sequence). Trimming took 0 bases from V and 2 from J, leaving 11 bases between them. The CDR3 DNA sequence: TGTGCCAGCAGCTTGGGAAGGGGAACCAACTATGGCTACACCTTC. Translating gives CASSLGRGTNYGYTF.

The rearrangement links TRBV7-8 to TRBJ2-5; D is uncertain. Judging by the DNA end, TRBJ2-7 fits better; the J call may be wrong. The CDR3 covers 15 residues. Germline V gene lookup returns CDR1 SGHVS and CDR2 FQNEAQ. This CDR3 is CASSLAAGTWGEQYF. The CDR3 DNA follows: TGTGCCAGCAGCTTAGCAGCAGGTACCTGGGGCGAGCAGTACTTC.

This rearrangement joins TRBV7-9 to TRBJ1-4; D remains ambiguous. V gave up 3 bases and J gave up 6 bases, with 11 bases separating them. The CDR3 length is 14 residues. CDR1 is SEHNR, CDR2 FQNEAQ, per germline (reference sequence). CDR3 in DNA: TGTGCCAGCAGCTTCAGTCAGCGCTATGAAAAACTGTTTTTT. This gives the protein CASSFSQRYEKLFF. The variable domain in full, completed from reference TRBV7-9 and TRBJ1-4, reads DTGVSQNPRHKITKRGQNVTFRCDPISEHNRLYWYRQTLGQGPEFLTYFQNEAQLEKSRLLSDRFSAERPKGSFSTLEIQRTEQGDSAMYLCASSFSQRYEKLFFGSGTQLSVL.

This clone was seen only a few times. Germline and junction disagree at one end, which may indicate a read error. This chain uses TRBV2 with TRBJ2-7, with a possible D match to TRBD2 (6 bases). Germline V CDR1 and CDR2: SNHLY, FYNNEI. The CDR3 covers 15 residues. The CDR3 sequence is CASNEPGPQTSEQYF. The DNA of the CDR3 is TGTGCCAGCAATGAACCGGGACCACAGACTAGCGAGCAGTACTTC. The whole variable domain, remainder taken from reference TRBV2 and TRBJ2-7, is EPEVTQTPSHQVTQMGQEVILRCVPISNHLYFYWYRQILGQKVEFLVSFYNNEISEKSEIFDDQFSVERPDGSNFTLKIRSTKLEDSAMYFCASNEPGPQTSEQYFGPGTRLTVT.

V usage is TRBV10-3 and J usage is TRBJ1-1, with 7 bases that match TRBD1. The length of the CDR3 is 14 residues. The germline V gene encodes CDR1 ENHRY and CDR2 SYGVKD. V dropped 6 bases and J dropped 3; count of bases not matched to a gene: 7. This CDR3 reads CAISFRGDDTEAFF. The CDR3 DNA reads TGTGCCATCAGCTTCAGGGGGGACGACACTGAAGCTTTCTTT.

This sequence joins TRBV10-2 and TRBJ2-3; 14 bases fit TRBD2. The V and J ends lost 6 bases and 4 bases, in that order; junction bases with no gene match: 6. Germline V lookup: CDR1 WSHSY, CDR2 SAAADI. This CDR3 is built from 16 residues. DNA of the CDR3: TGCGCCAGCAGGACTAGCGGGAGGGCCCAGGCAGATACGCAGTATTTT. Amino acid sequence: CASRTSGRAQADTQYF.